The 18 T cell receptor beta chains below come from one sample, sequenced in a study of blood T cell repertoires in COVID-19 (dated by TCRdb to the early 2020s). Library preparation used the immunoSEQ multiplex PCR assay. TCRdb took this table from immuneACCESS and kept in-frame rearrangements with V and J called. Such tables lack part of the clones; where checked against another copy, unresolved V genes explain under half of the gap, and the rest is unexplained. This sample lists approximately 130,000 clones; almost 70% were detected once. The ten largest account for approximately 2% of the sample. Sample: peripheral blood. The receptor set was obtained from a woman in her 70s with acute or convalescent COVID-19.

The gene calls are TRBV6-2 or TRBV6-3 and TRBJ1-1, with 7 bases fitting TRBD1. The CDR3 length is 13 residues. The germline gives CDR1 MNHEY, CDR2 SVGEGT. V lost 6 bases and J lost 7; bases outside the gene matches: 8. DNA of the CDR3: TGTGCCAGCAGCCTGACAGGGCCTTATGAAGCTTTCTTT. The encoded protein is CASSLTGPYEAFF.

The chain employs TRBV5-8 and TRBJ2-7, with 7 bases that match TRBD1. The CDR3 is 15 residues long. Germline V gene lookup returns CDR1 SGHTS and CDR2 YDEGEE. V was clipped by 2 bases and J by 1 base; unmatched bases: 6. DNA for the CDR3: TGTGCCAGCAGCTTCGGGACAGTGCCATCCTACGAGCAGTACTTC. This codes for CASSFGTVPSYEQYF.

The chain links TRBV2 to TRBJ1-6, with no clear D. V was pared by 1 base and J by 5 bases, with 3 bases between. The CDR3 loop spans 13 amino acids. Germline assignment: CDR1 SNHLY and CDR2 FYNNEI. This CDR3 reads CASSEVNNSPLHF. In DNA form, the CDR3 reads TGTGCCAGCAGTGAAGTTAATAATTCACCCCTCCACTTT. Looking up the rest from reference TRBV2 and TRBJ1-6 gives the full variable domain: EPEVTQTPSHQVTQMGQEVILRCVPISNHLYFYWYRQILGQKVEFLVSFYNNEISEKSEIFDDQFSVERPDGSNFTLKIRSTKLEDSAMYFCASSEVNNSPLHFGNGTRLTVT.

The gene calls are TRBV9 and TRBJ2-1; 8 positions agree with TRBD2. The CDR3 covers 16 residues. V gave up 3 bases and J gave up 1 base; unmatched junction bases: 6. From germline, CDR1 is SGDLS and CDR2 YYNGEE. CDR3 sequence (DNA): TGTGCCAGCAGCGCCACCTTAGCGGGGTCCTACAATGAGCAGTTCTTC. It specifies CASSATLAGSYNEQFF.

The rearrangement uses TRBV11-2 and TRBJ1-2; 8 positions agree with TRBD1. The CDR3 spans 16 residues. V shed 1 base and J 1 base; nucleotides not matched to a gene: 5. CDR1 is SGHAT and CDR2 is FQNNGV in the germline V gene. The CDR3 DNA sequence: TGTGCCAGCAGCTTAGGGACAGGGAAAATTAACTATGGCTACACCTTC. Protein sequence: CASSLGTGKINYGYTF.

In nucleotides, the CDR3 is TGTGCCAGCAGTTACTCGGGGAGGTCGACCCAGTACTTC. It specifies CASSYSGRSTQYF. The chain recombines TRBV6-2 or TRBV6-3 with TRBJ2-5; perhaps TRBD2 as D (6 bases). CDR3 length: 13 amino acids. Germline-derived CDR1 and CDR2 are MNHEY and SVGEGT. Trimming shortened V by 0 bases and J by 7 bases, and 9 bases separated the two germline ends.

This clone showed up just a few times. The genes are TRBV6-1 and TRBJ2-4, with D unclear. The CDR3 sequence is 16 residues long. Deletions cut 2 bases from V and 4 bases from J, with 15 bases between. Germline CDR1 is MNHNS and CDR2 is SASEGT. Written as DNA, the CDR3 is TGTGCCAGCAGTGAATGGGTGGGCCGCTCAAAAAACATTCAGTACTTC. Its protein is CASSEWVGRSKNIQYF.

The V gene is TRBV6-1, the J gene TRBJ2-1; weak D call: TRBD2 (5 bases). Germline V CDR1 and CDR2: MNHNS, SASEGT. V was pared by 1 base and J by 0 bases, with 19 bases between. The CDR3 contains 19 residues. CDR3 sequence (DNA): TGTGCCAGCAGTGAAGGGGTCCTACACCGACTACGCTCCTACAATGAGCAGTTCTTC. Encoded protein: CASSEGVLHRLRSYNEQFF.

The genes are TRBV4-3 and TRBJ1-5; D is unresolved. V shed 0 bases and J shed 7 bases, with 7 bases lying between them. From germline, CDR1 is LGHNA and CDR2 YSLEER. The CDR3 spans 13 residues. For the CDR3, the DNA is TGCGCCAGCAGCCAAGATCGGGTGCAGCCCCAGCATTTT. It encodes CASSQDRVQPQHF.

The J gene is TRBJ1-1, the V gene TRBV27, with D maybe TRBD1 (6 bases). The CDR3 is 15 residues long. V was clipped by 7 bases and J by 5 bases, with 20 bases between them. The germline CDR1 and CDR2 sequences are MNHEY and SMNVEV (reference sequence). CDR3 nucleotides: TGTGCCAGCACTCTCCTCCGGGCAGGGGTTACTGAAGCTTTCTTT. Translated: CASTLLRAGVTEAFF.

The chain joins TRBV5-4 to TRBJ1-1; perhaps TRBD1 as D (6 bases). The CDR3 has 14 residues. The V end lost 4 bases, the J end lost 0 bases, and 10 bases lay between the germline ends. The germline V gene encodes CDR1 SGHNT and CDR2 YYREEE (reference sequence). The CDR3 coding sequence is TGTGCCAGCAGCCCAGGGGCTATGAACACTGAAGCTTTCTTT. Translated, it gives CASSPGAMNTEAFF. The variable domain in full, completed from reference TRBV5-4 and TRBJ1-1, reads ETGVTQSPTHLIKTRGQQVTLRCSSQSGHNTVSWYQQALGQGPQFIFQYYREEENGRGNFPPRFSGLQFPNYSSELNVNALELDDSALYLCASSPGAMNTEAFFGQGTRLTVV.

V is TRBV6-5 and J is TRBJ2-1, with D perhaps TRBD1 (6 bases). Germline V lookup: CDR1 MNHEY, CDR2 SVGAGI. The V and J ends lost 4 bases and 6 bases respectively, with 16 bases between them. The CDR3 runs to 15 residues. This CDR3 reads CASSFRRGRSNEQFF. CDR3 DNA: TGTGCCAGCAGTTTTCGCAGGGGACGATCCAATGAGCAGTTCTTC.

The rearrangement links TRBV6-5 to TRBJ1-3; possibly TRBD1 for D (6 bases). This CDR3 is built from 15 residues. Deletions cut 5 bases from V and 1 base from J, with 12 bases between. From germline, CDR1 is MNHEY and CDR2 SVGAGI. The CDR3 nucleotides are TGTGCCAGCAGTCCCTCGGACAGTTCTGGAAACACCATATATTTT. It yields the protein CASSPSDSSGNTIYF.

V is TRBV12-3 or TRBV12-4 and J is TRBJ2-7; tentative D call: TRBD1 (6 bases). Trimming removed 4 bases from V and 5 bases from J, with 9 bases in between. The CDR3 is 12 residues long. Here the CDR3 DNA reads TGTGCCAGCAGTTCCGACAGGCACGAGCAGTACTTC. Encoded protein: CASSSDRHEQYF.

The rearrangement uses TRBV9 and TRBJ2-4, with 11 bases fitting TRBD1. The CDR3 covers 14 residues. Trimming removed 3 bases from V and 7 bases from J; junction bases left unmatched: 3. Germline V gene lookup returns CDR1 SGDLS and CDR2 YYNGEE. The CDR3 loop is CASSAGTGGNIQYF. CDR3 sequence (DNA): TGTGCCAGCAGCGCGGGGACAGGGGGGAACATTCAGTACTTC.

The chain couples TRBV5-1 to TRBJ1-2; D is undetermined. There are 14 residues in the CDR3. The V end lost 3 bases, the J end lost 0 bases, and 9 bases lay between the germline ends. From germline, CDR1 is SGHRS and CDR2 YFSETQ. The CDR3 sequence: CASSSPPANYGYTF. Here the CDR3 DNA reads TGCGCCAGCAGCTCCCCCCCCGCTAACTATGGCTACACCTTC.

This clone was detected once. V and J are TRBV7-8 and TRBJ2-1; D is possibly TRBD2 (6 bases). This CDR3 comprises 12 residues. Trimming took 5 bases from V and 8 from J, leaving 10 bases between them. Germline V CDR1 and CDR2: SGHVS, FQNEAQ. The CDR3 reads CASSQSGDEQFF. CDR3 in DNA: TGTGCCAGCAGCCAGTCGGGGGATGAGCAGTTCTTC.

The chain's CDR3 is CASTKTGNTGELFF. The CDR3 coding sequence is TGTGCCAGCACTAAGACAGGGAACACCGGGGAGCTGTTTTTT. V is TRBV6-5 and J is TRBJ2-2, with a weak D call TRBD1 (6 bases). Germline V CDR1 and CDR2: MNHEY, SVGAGI. The V end lost 7 bases, the J end lost 1 base, and 10 bases lay between the germline ends. The CDR3 covers 14 residues.